A selection of T cell receptor beta chains follows, all from one sample in a study of cytomegalovirus exposure and HLA in healthy donors. Clones were sequenced by immunoSEQ multiplex PCR, and TCRdb holds only the in-frame ones, with some missing. Here the sample spans roughly 200,000 clones, almost 85% being singletons. Sequencing was done on a sample of PBMCs. The receptors derive from a woman aged 40 to 55 in good health and CMV-seronegative. Each CDR3 is given with its conserved first and last residue. Each record gives: V gene, CDR3 protein.

V: TRBV5-4
CDR3: CASSSGAGEDWYQETQYF

V: TRBV11-2
CDR3: CASSLENGVAGPNNEQFF

V: TRBV12-5
CDR3: CASGLVQGRWEETQYF

V: TRBV4-1
CDR3: CASRRGSGYTF

V: TRBV18
CDR3: CASSPPLGQGAEAFF

V: TRBV6-5
CDR3: CASSYGDSSGANVLTF

V: TRBV7-8
CDR3: CASSLGEQGFSGNTIYF

V: TRBV21-1
CDR3: CASSGPIGQGGTEAFF

V: TRBV5-1
CDR3: CASSSTSGQGNSPLHF

V: TRBV6-5
CDR3: CASSYGRATGYTF

V: TRBV28
CDR3: CASSLRGGQGNEQYF

V: TRBV2
CDR3: CASRTGYYGYTF

V: TRBV27
CDR3: CASRPGATPLAEAFF

V: TRBV4-3
CDR3: CASSQSGGLGTEAFF